Shown below are 17 T cell receptor beta chains from a single sample sequenced in a study of identical twins. One entry per CDR3 protein results from TCRdb running MiXCR on the 5' RACE reads. The repertoire consists of roughly 630,000 distinct CDR3 sequences, with less than 9% occurring once and the leading ten covering around 1.6%. These sequences were also reported in another study, on yellow fever vaccine responses in identical twins.

The specimen sequenced was PBMCs. The receptors come from a woman under 30 in good health.

This clonotype was seen ten or more times. This chain uses TRBV6-4 with TRBJ2-3, with 12 bases matching TRBD2. Germline CDR1 reads MRHNA; CDR2 reads SNTAGT. J gave up 6 bases and V 2 bases, and 3 bases lay outside the gene matches. CDR3 size: 15 residues. The CDR3 DNA reads as TGTGCCAGCAGTGACGAGGGGACTAGCGGGGATACGCAGTATTTT. This encodes CASSDEGTSGDTQYF.

This clonotype was seen a handful of times. V and J are TRBV3-1 and TRBJ2-2; 12 bases are a match to TRBD2. After removal of 4 bases from V and 5 bases from J, the junction contained 11 bases not matched to a gene. CDR1 is LGHDT and CDR2 is YNNKEL in the germline V gene (reference sequence). The CDR3 runs 18 residues. In nucleotides, the CDR3 is TGTGCCAGCAGCCTCAAGACTAGCGGGAGAATGGGGACCGGGGAGCTGTTTTTT. Protein: CASSLKTSGRMGTGELFF.

This clonotype appeared many times. The rearrangement uses TRBV25-1 and TRBJ2-7; 9 bases are a match to TRBD1. Germline CDR1 and CDR2: MGHDK and SYGVNS. After removal of 6 bases from V and 5 bases from J, the junction contained 8 bases not matched to a gene. The CDR3 has 14 residues. CDR3 nucleotides: TGTGCCAGCAGGGGGGGACAGGGTGAGAACGAGCAGTACTTC. This gives the protein CASRGGQGENEQYF.

This clonotype has ten or more counts. V gene TRBV12-3 or TRBV12-4 combines with J gene TRBJ2-7; possibly TRBD1 for D (6 bases). V lost 4 bases and J lost 4, with 14 bases in between. The CDR3 consists of 14 residues. CDR3 loop: CASSSATGSYEQYF. In DNA form, the CDR3 reads TGTGCCAGCAGTTCCGCGACAGGATCTTACGAGCAGTACTTC.

This clonotype was counted between two and nine times. The CDR3 DNA sequence: TGTGCCATCAGTGAGTCCGGGCGGTCCTACGAGCAGTACTTC. It specifies CAISESGRSYEQYF. The chain joins TRBV10-3 to TRBJ2-7; no reliable D call. CDR3 size: 14 residues. Per the germline V gene, CDR1 is ENHRY and CDR2 is SYGVKD. V lost 0 bases, J lost 1 base, and 7 bases lay in between.

The chain has TRBV9 and TRBJ2-5; D gene uncertain. The germline V gene encodes CDR1 SGDLS and CDR2 YYNGEE. This CDR3 is built from 14 residues. The V gene lost 0 bases and the J gene lost 0 bases, with 6 bases spanning the gap. The CDR3 sequence: CASSVADHQETQYF. The CDR3 DNA follows: TGTGCCAGCAGCGTAGCGGACCACCAAGAGACCCAGTACTTC.

This chain links TRBV20-1 with TRBJ2-5; D perhaps matches TRBD2 (6 bases). This CDR3 spans 13 amino acids. Germline V lookup: CDR1 DFQATT, CDR2 SNEGSKA (reference sequence). V lost 6 bases and J lost 0, with 11 bases in between. The CDR3 reads CSATGTYQETQYF. The CDR3 DNA reads as TGCAGTGCGACCGGGACTTACCAAGAGACCCAGTACTTC.

This clonotype has only a few counts. The chain couples TRBV7-3 to TRBJ2-2; D gene ambiguous. There are 14 residues in the CDR3. The germline gives CDR1 SGHTA, CDR2 FQGTGA. V gave up 2 bases and J gave up 4 bases, with 8 bases separating them. The CDR3 loop is CASSLGFGTGELFF. The CDR3 DNA follows: TGTGCCAGCAGCTTAGGGTTCGGCACCGGGGAGCTGTTTTTT.

This clonotype occurred many times. The chain carries TRBV5-1 and TRBJ1-1, with TRBD1 identical over 9 bases. CDR3 length equals 12 residues. The germline CDR1 and CDR2 sequences are SGHRS and YFSETQ. V shed 4 bases, J shed 10 bases, and the junction held 5 bases outside the gene matches. The CDR3 region is CASSDLDRGAFF. CDR3 bases: TGCGCCAGCAGCGACTTGGACAGGGGAGCTTTCTTT.

The V call is TRBV10-3, the J call TRBJ2-3; D perhaps matches TRBD1 (6 bases). The ends were cut back, 6 bases at V and 0 bases at J, with 10 bases in the middle. CDR1 is ENHRY and CDR2 is SYGVKD in the germline V gene. This CDR3 contains 14 residues. The CDR3 spells CAISTTGSTDTQYF. CDR3 DNA sequence: TGTGCCATCAGCACGACAGGTAGCACAGATACGCAGTATTTT.

This clonotype has ten or more counts. The chain uses TRBV12-3 or TRBV12-4 and TRBJ2-2, with D possibly being TRBD1 or TRBD2 (5 bases each). Deletions cut 2 bases from V and 7 bases from J, with 11 bases between. The CDR3 covers 14 residues. The CDR3 bases are TGTGCCAGCAGTTTAATGGGGGAAGGCGGGGAGCTGTTTTTT. This encodes CASSLMGEGGELFF.

This clonotype was observed a few times. This sequence joins TRBV5-1 and TRBJ1-4, with 10 bases aligning to TRBD1. V dropped 4 bases and J dropped 5; count of bases not matched to a gene: 8. The CDR3 extends over 16 amino acids. The germline gives CDR1 SGHRS, CDR2 YFSETQ. CDR3 nucleotide sequence: TGCGCCAGCAGCCCCGGGGACAGGGGCAAGAATGAAAAACTGTTTTTT. This encodes CASSPGDRGKNEKLFF.

This chain uses TRBV7-2 with TRBJ2-3; 8 positions agree with TRBD2. J was trimmed by 1 base and V by 1 base; bases with no gene match: 4. The CDR3 is made up of 16 amino acids. Germline V gene sequence: CDR1 SGHTA, CDR2 FQGNSA. The CDR3 spells CASSLVEAGGTDTQYF. CDR3 bases: TGTGCCAGCAGCTTAGTTGAAGCGGGGGGCACAGATACGCAGTATTTT.

This clonotype was seen repeatedly, ten times or more. The chain combines TRBV29-1 with TRBJ2-1; TRBD1 matches 10 bases. J lost 3 bases, V lost 3 bases, and 2 bases had no gene match. CDR1 is SQVTM, CDR2 ANQGSEA, per germline. The CDR3 loop spans 14 amino acids. CDR3 nucleotides: TGCAGCGTTGATCGGACAGGGGGCTACAATGAGCAGTTCTTC. Its protein is CSVDRTGGYNEQFF.

This clonotype appeared many times. CDR3 coding DNA: TGTGCCATCAGAGGACACGGATCGGGCTACACCTTC. Protein sequence: CAIRGHGSGYTF. The chain is built from TRBV10-3 and TRBJ1-2; possible D gene TRBD1, 5 bases. This CDR3 region has 12 residues. CDR1 and CDR2 (germline): ENHRY, SYGVKD. Trimming shortened V by 6 bases and J by 8 bases, and 13 bases separated the two germline ends.

This clonotype occurred a few times. The J gene is TRBJ2-6, the V gene TRBV11-2; D might be TRBD1 (5 bases). There are 18 residues in the CDR3. Germline CDR1 SGHAT, CDR2 FQNNGV. Trimming removed 1 base from V and 1 base from J, with 14 bases in between. This CDR3 is CASSLVARVRSGANVLTF. The CDR3 bases are TGTGCCAGCAGCTTAGTTGCCAGGGTCAGGTCTGGGGCCAACGTCCTGACTTTC.

This clonotype was seen ten or more times. The chain combines TRBV2 with TRBJ2-2; possibly TRBD1 for D (6 bases). Germline V lookup: CDR1 SNHLY, CDR2 FYNNEI. This CDR3 is built from 13 residues. The ends were cut back, 6 bases at V and 6 bases at J, with 11 bases in the middle. The CDR3, as DNA: TGTGCCAGCAGGACACAGGGTTCCGGGGAGCTGTTTTTT. This gives the protein CASRTQGSGELFF.